These T cell receptor beta chains were read from a single sample in a study of blood T cell repertoires in COVID-19. Clones were sequenced by immunoSEQ multiplex PCR, and TCRdb holds only the in-frame ones, with some missing. The sample holds tens of thousands of clones, 85% to 95% seen once. The sequenced sample consisted of peripheral blood. These receptors were obtained from a man aged 45-60 years with acute or convalescent COVID-19. CDR3s leave out the opening cysteine and the closing phenylalanine or tryptophan.

TRBJ2-5,TRBV5-1,ASSLATLETQY
TRBJ1-4,TRBV11-3,ASSWGRGNEKLF
TRBJ2-7,TRBV11-2,ASSLVTDLSYEQY
TRBJ2-4,TRBV24-1,ATSALGLATFGIQY
TRBJ2-1,TRBV3-1/TRBV3-2,ASSQDSILAGVPNEQF
TRBJ2-1,TRBV11-3,ASSLVFGTSGNNEQF
TRBJ2-2,TRBV30,AWNRGDTGELF
TRBJ2-1,TRBV3-1/TRBV3-2,ASSYRTSGLYNEQF
TRBJ1-5,TRBV19,ASSRDRGQH
TRBJ2-3,TRBV2,ASSTGSGGRDTQY
TRBJ2-2,TRBV10-1,ASSGQRMWDTGELF
TRBJ1-1,TRBV13,ASSLVATAKGVTEAF
TRBJ1-5,TRBV6-6,ASTQGDQPQH
TRBJ1-4,TRBV27,ASSLKGVEKLF
TRBJ2-1,TRBV21-1,ASSKTGKKNNEQF
TRBJ1-1,TRBV12-5,ASGLSGVGEAF
TRBJ2-7,TRBV19,ASSSTGGHYEQY
TRBJ2-2,TRBV21-1,ASSETSSGELF
TRBJ1-3,TRBV5-4,ASSTNRDRNLGGNTIY
TRBJ1-5,TRBV6-5,ASTAKGASNQPQH